Listed below are T cell receptor beta chains from one sample, sequenced in a study of PD-L1 blockade in urothelial cancer. Only in-frame clones appear in the TCRdb table, and some are missing; sequencing was by immunoSEQ multiplex PCR. The sample consists of 30,000 to 40,000 clones, roughly nine tenths of them appearing once. The specimen was PBMCs, collected around atezolizumab (anti-PD-L1) treatment. The receptors shown here come from a woman in her fifties or sixties with urothelial cancer. Each CDR3 is given with its conserved first and last residue. A D gene is named only where the DNA matches it firmly. Not every row has a clone size; where given, it reads once, few, many or a size class.

D: TRBD2
size: -
J: TRBJ2-3
V: TRBV7-9
CDR3: CASSSSLAVDTQYF
DNA: TGTGCCAGCAGCTCAAGTCTAGCGGTAGATACGCAGTATTTT

D: TRBD2
size: -
J: TRBJ2-7
V: TRBV5-1
CDR3: CASSLSPGLAGVTGDEQYF
DNA: TGCGCCAGCAGCCTCTCCCCAGGACTAGCGGGAGTAACGGGGGACGAGCAGTACTTC

D: TRBD2
size: -
J: TRBJ2-5
V: TRBV28
CDR3: CASSFLAGLPKSQETQYF
DNA: TGTGCCAGCAGTTTTCTGGCGGGACTACCTAAGTCCCAAGAGACCCAGTACTTC

D: TRBD1
size: -
J: TRBJ1-1
V: TRBV28
CDR3: CASSSTGRNTEAFF
DNA: TGTGCCAGCAGTTCGACAGGGCGAAACACTGAAGCTTTCTTT

D: TRBD1
size: -
J: TRBJ2-1
V: TRBV6-1
CDR3: CASSVKQGAVRNEQFF
DNA: TGTGCCAGCAGTGTGAAACAGGGGGCTGTTCGCAATGAGCAGTTCTTC

D: -
size: once
J: TRBJ2-3
V: TRBV29-1
CDR3: CSVYTTDTQYF
DNA: TGCAGCGTTTACACCACAGATACGCAGTATTTT

D: -
size: -
J: TRBJ1-2
V: TRBV5-5
CDR3: CASSSGTSPLALYGYTF
DNA: TGTGCCAGCAGCTCAGGGACATCCCCCCTTGCACTCTATGGCTACACCTTC

D: TRBD2
size: -
J: TRBJ2-6
V: TRBV7-9
CDR3: CASSRGTSGISGANVLTF
DNA: TGTGCCAGCAGCCGTGGGACTAGCGGGATCTCTGGGGCCAACGTCCTGACTTTC

D: -
size: -
J: TRBJ2-1
V: TRBV4-1
CDR3: CASSQRVVASYNEQFF
DNA: TGCGCCAGCAGCCAGAGGGTTGTCGCCTCCTACAATGAGCAGTTCTTC

D: -
size: -
J: TRBJ1-5
V: TRBV7-2
CDR3: CASSLETGLKPQHF
DNA: TGTGCCAGCAGCTTAGAAACAGGGTTGAAGCCCCAGCATTTT

D: -
size: -
J: TRBJ1-1
V: TRBV29-1
CDR3: CSVKTGSVTEAFF
DNA: TGCAGCGTGAAAACAGGGTCGGTAACTGAAGCTTTCTTT

D: TRBD1
size: -
J: TRBJ1-1
V: TRBV5-4
CDR3: CASSGGQGLNTEAFF
DNA: TGTGCCAGCAGCGGGGGACAGGGACTGAACACTGAAGCTTTCTTT

D: -
size: -
J: TRBJ2-7
V: TRBV4-2
CDR3: CASSQAGVYEQYF
DNA: TGTGCCAGCAGCCAAGCGGGAGTATACGAGCAGTACTTC

D: -
size: -
J: TRBJ1-1
V: TRBV6-5
CDR3: CASSRGEAAFF
DNA: TGTGCCAGCAGTAGGGGCGAGGCGGCTTTCTTT

D: TRBD2
size: -
J: TRBJ2-7
V: TRBV7-2
CDR3: CASSRTSGNEGGQYF
DNA: TGTGCCAGCAGCAGGACTAGCGGGAATGAGGGGGGGCAGTACTTC

D: -
size: -
J: TRBJ2-5
V: TRBV28
CDR3: CASSSRLYQETQYF
DNA: TGTGCCAGCAGTTCCAGGCTGTACCAAGAGACCCAGTACTTC

D: -
size: once
J: TRBJ2-1
V: TRBV7-2
CDR3: CASWRGDRGNEQFF
DNA: TGTGCCAGCTGGCGCGGAGACCGGGGCAATGAGCAGTTCTTC

D: -
size: -
J: TRBJ2-3
V: TRBV7-3
CDR3: CASSLSGSRTDTQYF
DNA: TGTGCCAGCAGCTTATCCGGGAGCCGCACAGATACGCAGTATTTT

D: TRBD1
size: once
J: TRBJ1-5
V: TRBV10-3
CDR3: CATGQGSNQPQHF
DNA: TGTGCCACAGGACAGGGAAGCAATCAGCCCCAGCATTTT

D: -
size: -
J: TRBJ2-3
V: TRBV5-4
CDR3: CASSLLLGGSTDTQYF
DNA: TGTGCCAGCAGCTTGCTGCTCGGGGGAAGCACAGATACGCAGTATTTT

D: -
size: -
J: TRBJ2-2
V: TRBV6-6
CDR3: CASSYQNTGELFF
DNA: TGTGCCAGCAGTTACCAGAACACCGGGGAGCTGTTTTTT

D: -
size: -
J: TRBJ2-7
V: TRBV27
CDR3: CASSFGAGVYEQYF
DNA: TGTGCCAGCAGTTTCGGGGCAGGGGTCTACGAGCAGTACTTC

D: -
size: -
J: TRBJ2-1
V: TRBV27
CDR3: CASSSRLSGLNEQFF
DNA: TGTGCCAGCAGTTCCCGGCTGTCCGGGTTAAATGAGCAGTTCTTC

D: -
size: -
J: TRBJ2-1
V: TRBV19
CDR3: CASSIWQYNEQFF
DNA: TGTGCCAGTAGTATCTGGCAGTACAATGAGCAGTTCTTC

D: TRBD1
size: few
J: TRBJ1-5
V: TRBV6-1
CDR3: CASSRQGVQPQHF
DNA: TGTGCCAGCAGCCGACAGGGCGTTCAGCCCCAGCATTTT

D: -
size: once
J: TRBJ2-2
V: TRBV5-1
CDR3: CASSLGGPKTGELFF
DNA: TGCGCCAGCAGCTTAGGAGGGCCTAAAACCGGGGAGCTGTTTTTT

D: TRBD1
size: -
J: TRBJ2-7
V: TRBV7-9
CDR3: CASSSRQGVTYEQYF
DNA: TGTGCCAGCAGCTCCAGACAGGGGGTAACCTACGAGCAGTACTTC

D: TRBD2
size: -
J: TRBJ2-1
V: TRBV5-1
CDR3: CASRERGDNEQFF
DNA: TGCGCCAGCAGAGAACGGGGGGACAATGAGCAGTTCTTC

D: TRBD1
size: -
J: TRBJ1-1
V: TRBV27
CDR3: CASSPTRTGGVEAFF
DNA: TGTGCCAGCAGTCCAACCCGGACAGGGGGGGTTGAAGCTTTCTTT